This T cell receptor beta chain was documented in a study of blood T cell repertoires in COVID-19. Whole-study context: The United States, Italy and Spain provided the acute and convalescent COVID-19 samples. T cells, B-cell-depleted T cells, or PBMCs supplied cDNA or gDNA.

Generated by immunoSEQ multiplex PCR, the TCRdb table keeps only in-frame clones and is missing some. This table holds 100,000 to 120,000 clones, about 80% found once. Germline CDR1 and CDR2: PRHDT and FYEKMQ (reference sequence). CDR3 length: 15 amino acids. The J segment lost 0 bases and the V segment lost 5 bases, leaving 7 bases of the junction unmatched. This TCR derives from a woman older than 75 with acute or convalescent COVID-19. The sequenced sample consisted of peripheral blood. The chain has TRBV13 and TRBJ2-7; 7 positions agree with TRBD2. CDR3 nucleotide sequence: TGTGCCAGCAGCCCGGTGGCTAGCGGCTCCTACGAGCAGTACTTC. This sequence encodes CASSPVASGSYEQYF. The variable domain in full, completed from reference TRBV13 and TRBJ2-7, reads AAGVIQSPRHLIKEKRETATLKCYPIPRHDTVYWYQQGPGQDPQFLISFYEKMQSDKGSIPDRFSAQQFSDYHSELNMSSLELGDSALYFCASSPVASGSYEQYFGPGTRLTVT.